The 18 T cell receptor beta chains presented below share a single source sample, sequenced in a study of technical replicates of blood from a few donors. TCRdb keeps only in-frame clones here, not all; method: immunoSEQ multiplex PCR. The sample carries 91,000 or so clones, approximately 95% recorded once. Sequencing input: T cells isolated from PBMCs. The receptors originated from a human donor in good health.

J is TRBJ1-2 and V is TRBV28; TRBD1 is a possible D gene (6 bases). Trimming cost V 3 bases and J 4 bases, with 9 bases left between them. The CDR3 extends over 13 amino acids. The germline V gene encodes CDR1 MDHEN and CDR2 SYDVKM. CDR3 bases: TGTGCCAGCAGTTTCGGGACACCCTATGGCTACACCTTC. Translated: CASSFGTPYGYTF.

V gene TRBV5-6 combines with J gene TRBJ2-7; the D gene is possibly TRBD2 (6 bases). Trimming left V 0 bases short and J 0 bases short, with 13 bases between. Germline V gene lookup returns CDR1 SGHDT and CDR2 YYEEEE. The CDR3 totals 16 residues. The CDR3 coding sequence is TGTGCCAGCAGCTTGGGATTGGAGGGGCGCTCCTACGAGCAGTACTTC. Translating gives CASSLGLEGRSYEQYF. Variable domain in full (rest from reference TRBV5-6 and TRBJ2-7): DAGVTQSPTHLIKTRGQQVTLRCSPKSGHDTVSWYQQALGQGPQFIFQYYEEEERQRGNFPDRFSGHQFPNYSSELNVNALLLGDSALYLCASSLGLEGRSYEQYFGPGTRLTVT.

The chain uses TRBV10-3 and TRBJ2-3; a weak D match, TRBD1 (6 bases). V was cut by 6 bases and J by 6 bases, with 10 bases left in between. Germline V gene lookup returns CDR1 ENHRY and CDR2 SYGVKD. The CDR3 covers 12 residues. In DNA, the CDR3 is TGTGCCATCAGCTCTACAGGGGATACGCAGTATTTT. Its protein is CAISSTGDTQYF.

CDR3 sequence reads: CASSGRDRFSSEQYF. CDR3 in DNA: TGTGCCAGCAGTGGCCGGGACAGGTTCTCATCCGAGCAGTACTTC. The chain combines TRBV25-1 with TRBJ2-7; 8 nucleotides line up with TRBD1. The junction had 11 bases not matched to a gene; V was cut back by 4 bases and J by 6 bases. The V gene's germline CDR1 is MGHDK and CDR2 SYGVNS. The CDR3 is 15 amino acids.

The chain recombines TRBV19 with TRBJ1-3; D unresolved. Trimming took off 3 bases at V and 4 bases at J, with 10 bases between the two ends. The CDR3 has 14 amino acids. CDR1 and CDR2 (germline): LNHDA, SQIVND (reference sequence). The CDR3 loop is CASSISEVGNTIYF. DNA of the CDR3: TGTGCCAGTAGTATTAGTGAAGTCGGAAACACCATATATTTT.

The rearrangement joins TRBV30 to TRBJ2-1; 7 nucleotides agree with TRBD1. V trimming: 4 bases; J trimming: 9 bases; junction bases outside the gene matches: 3. Germline CDR1 is GTSNPN and CDR2 is SVGIG (reference sequence). The CDR3 consists of 11 residues. CDR3 bases: TGTGCCTGGACCACAGGGGTTGAGCAGTTCTTC. Its translation: CAWTTGVEQFF. The full variable domain, in which reference TRBV30 and TRBJ2-1 provide the parts outside the CDR3, is SQTIHQWPATLVQPVGSPLSLECTVEGTSNPNLYWYRQAAGRGLQLLFYSVGIGQISSEVPQNLSASRPQDRQFILSSKKLLLSDSGFYLCAWTTGVEQFFGPGTRLTVL.

This CDR3 is CASSPQGPTNEKLFF. The CDR3 coding sequence is TGTGCCAGCAGCCCACAGGGCCCAACTAATGAAAAACTGTTTTTT. The chain uses TRBV7-9 and TRBJ1-4, with D perhaps TRBD1 (6 bases). Trimming removed 5 bases at V and 0 bases at J, with 10 bases between. This CDR3 has 15 residues. Germline V CDR1 and CDR2: SEHNR, FQNEAQ (reference sequence).

CDR3 in amino acids: CASSLENNNNEQFF. The CDR3 DNA is TGTGCCAGCAGCTTGGAAAATAATAACAATGAGCAGTTCTTC. The rearrangement uses TRBV5-4 and TRBJ2-1; the D is unclear. The CDR3 runs 14 residues. Trimming shortened V by 0 bases and J by 5 bases, and 9 bases separated the two germline ends. CDR1 and CDR2 (germline): SGHNT, YYREEE (reference sequence).

V is TRBV10-3 and J is TRBJ1-2; a possible D gene is TRBD1 (6 bases). The CDR3 extends over 14 amino acids. Germline CDR1 is ENHRY and CDR2 is SYGVKD. Trimming removed 11 bases from V and 6 bases from J, with 22 bases in between. This chain's CDR3 is CASGGNSGADGYTF. The CDR3 DNA follows: TGTGCCTCGGGGGGGAATTCGGGGGCGGATGGCTACACCTTC.

The J gene is TRBJ1-4, the V gene TRBV7-2; D unclear. Germline V gene lookup returns CDR1 SGHTA and CDR2 FQGNSA. The CDR3 contains 19 residues. V lost 1 base to trimming and J lost 5 bases, with 23 bases between them. CDR3: CASSLELLYEERLNEKLFF. DNA of the CDR3: TGTGCCAGCAGCTTAGAGCTGCTATATGAGGAGAGGTTGAATGAAAAACTGTTTTTT. The whole variable domain, filled in from reference TRBV7-2 and TRBJ1-4, reads GAGVSQSPSNKVTEKGKDVELRCDPISGHTALYWYRQSLGQGLEFLIYFQGNSAPDKSGLPSDRFSAERTGGSVSTLTIQRTQQEDSAVYLCASSLELLYEERLNEKLFFGSGTQLSVL.

V usage is TRBV6-1 and J usage is TRBJ2-2, with a weak D call TRBD1 (6 bases). V shed 3 bases and J shed 4 bases, with 15 bases lying between them. CDR1 and CDR2 from the germline V gene are MNHNS and SASEGT. The CDR3 has 16 residues. DNA of the CDR3: TGTGCCAGCAGTGAGGCCAAACAGGGCGCCACCGGGGAGCTGTTTTTT. It translates to CASSEAKQGATGELFF.

The rearrangement links TRBV9 to TRBJ2-3, with a possible D match to TRBD1 (5 bases). With 0 bases removed from V and 6 bases from J, the gap between germline ends came to 17 bases. CDR3 length equals 16 residues. The germline CDR1 and CDR2 sequences are SGDLS and YYNGEE. The CDR3 reads CASSVGVGRLSDTQYF. The CDR3 bases are TGTGCCAGCAGCGTAGGGGTGGGGCGTCTCTCGGATACGCAGTATTTT.

The CDR3 region has the DNA TGTGCCAGTAGTCCGGGGGGCATTAGCGGGAGGATCACAGATACGCAGTATTTT. Residues: CASSPGGISGRITDTQYF. The rearrangement links TRBV19 to TRBJ2-3; 10 positions match TRBD2. Germline V CDR1 and CDR2: LNHDA, SQIVND (reference sequence). The CDR3 spans 18 residues. V lost 5 bases and J lost 2; bases outside the gene matches: 13.

This chain uses TRBV4-2 with TRBJ2-6; D not certain. The CDR3 is 12 amino acids. Between the trimmed V and J ends, which lost 0 bases and 10 bases, there was a span of 4 bases. Germline values: CDR1 LGHNA, CDR2 YNFKEQ. DNA for the CDR3: TGTGCCAGCAGCCAAGACCGGAACGTCCTGACTTTC. It yields the protein CASSQDRNVLTF.

V gene TRBV6-6 combines with J gene TRBJ1-1; unclear D gene. The CDR3 is 14 amino acids. Between the trimmed V and J ends, which lost 5 bases and 1 base, there was a span of 11 bases. CDR1 is MNHNY, CDR2 SVGAGI, per germline (reference sequence). The CDR3 DNA follows: TGTGCCAGCAGTATTAGGACTGGGAACACTGAAGCTTTCTTT. This gives the protein CASSIRTGNTEAFF.

The chain uses TRBV29-1 and TRBJ2-5, with TRBD2 as a possible D gene (6 bases). Germline V gene sequence: CDR1 SQVTM, CDR2 ANQGSEA. V was clipped by 7 bases and J by 9 bases, with 21 bases between them. The CDR3 length is 13 residues. CDR3 coding DNA: TGCAGCGGCGGGGACGGTTTGCAAGGGGCCCAGTACTTC. Translated: CSGGDGLQGAQYF.

This chain uses TRBV2 with TRBJ2-7, with D perhaps TRBD2 (6 bases). V shed 0 bases and J shed 2 bases, with 17 bases lying between them. The V gene's germline CDR1 is SNHLY and CDR2 FYNNEI. CDR3 size: 17 residues. This chain's CDR3 is CASSEALEGTGTYEQYF. As DNA, the CDR3 is TGTGCCAGCAGTGAAGCTTTGGAGGGGACGGGTACCTACGAGCAGTACTTC. The entire variable domain, with the rest obtained from reference TRBV2 and TRBJ2-7, is as follows: EPEVTQTPSHQVTQMGQEVILRCVPISNHLYFYWYRQILGQKVEFLVSFYNNEISEKSEIFDDQFSVERPDGSNFTLKIRSTKLEDSAMYFCASSEALEGTGTYEQYFGPGTRLTVT.

The chain couples TRBV5-1 to TRBJ2-3, with 11 nucleotides matching TRBD2. The CDR3 has 16 residues. The V gene end was trimmed by 2 bases and the J gene end by 6 bases; junction bases not matched to a gene: 8. Germline CDR1 is SGHRS and CDR2 is YFSETQ. CDR3 protein: CASSLKGLAARDTQYF. DNA for the CDR3: TGCGCCAGCAGCTTAAAGGGACTAGCGGCTCGGGATACGCAGTATTTT.